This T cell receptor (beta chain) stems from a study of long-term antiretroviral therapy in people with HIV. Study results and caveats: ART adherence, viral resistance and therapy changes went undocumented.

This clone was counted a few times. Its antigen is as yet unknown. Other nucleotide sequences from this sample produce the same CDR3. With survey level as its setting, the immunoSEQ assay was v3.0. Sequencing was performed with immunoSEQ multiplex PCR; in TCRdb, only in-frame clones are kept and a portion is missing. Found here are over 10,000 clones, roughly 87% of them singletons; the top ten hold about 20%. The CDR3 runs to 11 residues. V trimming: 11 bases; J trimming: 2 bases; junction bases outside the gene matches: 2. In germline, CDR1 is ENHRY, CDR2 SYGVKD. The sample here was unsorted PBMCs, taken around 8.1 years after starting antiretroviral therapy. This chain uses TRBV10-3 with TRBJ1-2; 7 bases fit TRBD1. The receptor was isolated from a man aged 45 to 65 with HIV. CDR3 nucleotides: TGTGCCGCACAGGGGAACTATGGCTACACCTTC. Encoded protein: CAAQGNYGYTF.